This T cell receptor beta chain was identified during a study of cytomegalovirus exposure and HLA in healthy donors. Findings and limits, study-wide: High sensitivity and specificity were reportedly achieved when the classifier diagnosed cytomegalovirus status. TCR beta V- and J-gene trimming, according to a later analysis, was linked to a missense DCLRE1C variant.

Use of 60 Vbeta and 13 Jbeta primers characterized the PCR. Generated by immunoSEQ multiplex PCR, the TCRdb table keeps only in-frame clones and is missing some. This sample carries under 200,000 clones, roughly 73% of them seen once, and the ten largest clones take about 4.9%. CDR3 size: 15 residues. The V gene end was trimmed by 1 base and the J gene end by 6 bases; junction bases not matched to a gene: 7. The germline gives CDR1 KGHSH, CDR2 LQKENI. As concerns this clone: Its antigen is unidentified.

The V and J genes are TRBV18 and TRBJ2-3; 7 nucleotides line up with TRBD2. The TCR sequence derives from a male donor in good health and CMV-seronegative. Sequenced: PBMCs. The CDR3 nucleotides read TGTGCCAGCTCACCACAGGCGGGAGCCAGGGATACGCAGTATTTT. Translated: CASSPQAGARDTQYF.